Listed below are T cell receptor beta chains from one sample, sequenced in a study of CD8 T cells in Susac syndrome. MiXCR, applied by TCRdb to the immunoSEQ multiplex PCR reads, yields one record per CDR3 protein. Counted here are 100,000 to 150,000 distinct CDR3 sequences, 80% to 95% occurring once; the ten biggest clones make up more than 0.25%. Sequencing was carried out using CD8+ T cells from PBMCs. The receptors originated from a human donor with multiple sclerosis. CDR3s include the opening cysteine and the closing phenylalanine or tryptophan. A D gene is named only where the DNA matches it firmly. Only some rows state a clone size, as once, few, many or a class for expanded clones.

TRBJ2-7	TRBV2	NA	NA	TGTGCCAGCATTTCGATCCTACAGCCCTACGAGCAGTACTTC	CASISILQPYEQYF
TRBJ1-2	TRBV10-3	NA	NA	TGTGCCATCAGTGAGTCCTCCAGGGACGGGTACGGCTACACCTTC	CAISESSRDGYGYTF
TRBJ2-1	TRBV30	TRBD2	NA	TGTGCCTGGAGTAGTAGCGGGGCGGGGAATGAGCAGTTCTTC	CAWSSSGAGNEQFF
TRBJ1-1	TRBV7-9	NA	NA	TGTGCCAGCAGCTATCGGGACATGAACACTGAAGCTTTCTTT	CASSYRDMNTEAFF
TRBJ2-5	TRBV6-1	NA	NA	TGTGCCAGCGGATTGGGCTTAGGAGAGACCCAGTACTTC	CASGLGLGETQYF
TRBJ2-3	TRBV6-4	NA	NA	TGTGCCAGCAGTGGCCATAGCAAAGATACGCAGTATTTT	CASSGHSKDTQYF
TRBJ2-3	TRBV12-5	TRBD1	NA	TGTGCTAGTGGTAATACCGGGACAGGGTACACAGATACGCAGTATTTT	CASGNTGTGYTDTQYF
TRBJ2-2	TRBV7-9	NA	NA	TGTGCCAGCAGCTGGGAGTGGTTAGGGGCGAACACCGGGGAGCTGTTTTTT	CASSWEWLGANTGELFF
TRBJ1-1	TRBV12-3/TRBV12-4	NA	NA	TGTGCCAGCAGTTTGTACGAAGCTTTCTTT	CASSLYEAFF
TRBJ1-6	TRBV10-1	NA	NA	TGCGCCATCTCCCTCGGAGGGGCTAATAATTCACCCCTCCACTTT	CAISLGGANNSPLHF
TRBJ1-3	TRBV12-3/TRBV12-4	NA	NA	TGTGCCAGCAGTCCACGGGCCTACTCTGGAAACACCATATATTTT	CASSPRAYSGNTIYF
TRBJ1-1	TRBV11-1	NA	once	TGTGCCAGCAGCTTTGTCGCTCGATGGGCTCCGGGGAACACTGAAGCTTTCTTT	CASSFVARWAPGNTEAFF
TRBJ2-1	TRBV20-1	TRBD2	NA	TGCAGTGCTAGAGATATACTAGCGGGGGCCAACAATGAGCAGTTCTTC	CSARDILAGANNEQFF
TRBJ2-3	TRBV23-1	NA	NA	TGCGCCAGCAGTCAGTCCGGGACTAGCACAGATACGCAGTATTTT	CASSQSGTSTDTQYF
TRBJ2-5	TRBV13	TRBD1	NA	TGTGCCAGCAGCCCCGGACAGGGGGCAAAAGAGACCCAGTACTTC	CASSPGQGAKETQYF
TRBJ1-5	TRBV7-9	NA	once	TGTGCCAGCAGCGCACAGGGCCCCCCGGGTGTGTTT	CASSAQGPPGVF
TRBJ2-5	TRBV7-9	TRBD1	NA	TGTGCCAGCAGCTTCTTTCCGGACAGGAGGCAAGAGACCCAGTACTTC	CASSFFPDRRQETQYF
TRBJ2-1	TRBV6-6	TRBD1	NA	TGTGCCAGCAGCTCCAGGGGGTTTGGGGTAAATGAGCAGTTCTTC	CASSSRGFGVNEQFF
TRBJ2-3	TRBV9	TRBD2	NA	TGTGCCAGCAGCGTGTATGGGGGACTAGCGGGAACAGATACGCAGTATTTT	CASSVYGGLAGTDTQYF
TRBJ2-1	TRBV4-1	TRBD2	NA	TGCGCCAGCACCCAAGGTCGTCTAGCGGTCTACAATGAGCAGTTCTTC	CASTQGRLAVYNEQFF
TRBJ1-2	TRBV20-1	TRBD1	NA	TGCAGTGCCCCAACCCTAGACCGGGACAGTAACTATGGCTACACCTTC	CSAPTLDRDSNYGYTF
TRBJ2-5	TRBV19	TRBD1	NA	TGTGCCAGTAGTACCCGACAGGGGCCGGAGACCCAGTACTTC	CASSTRQGPETQYF
TRBJ2-1	TRBV19	NA	NA	TGTGCCAGTAGTTTGGCGGGTTTACACAATGAGCAGTTCTTC	CASSLAGLHNEQFF
TRBJ2-1	TRBV29-1	TRBD2	NA	TGCAGCGTTGAAGGGGTGACTAGCGGGAGACCCTACAATGAGCAGTTCTTC	CSVEGVTSGRPYNEQFF
TRBJ2-5	TRBV2	TRBD2	NA	TGTGCCAGCAGTGCTACTAGCGGGCAGAGGGAGACCCAGTACTTC	CASSATSGQRETQYF
TRBJ1-1	TRBV27	NA	NA	TGTGCCAGCAGACTAGGACACCCGCTCACTGAAGCTTTCTTT	CASRLGHPLTEAFF
TRBJ2-3	TRBV25-1	NA	NA	TGTGCCAGCCGAGGCAGCCCGGGACACCTATGCACAGATACGCAGTATTTT	CASRGSPGHLCTDTQYF
TRBJ2-7	TRBV24-1	NA	NA	TGTGCCACCAGTGTTAAGGAGTCCTACGAGCAGTACTTC	CATSVKESYEQYF
TRBJ2-1	TRBV12-3/TRBV12-4	TRBD1	once	TGTGCCAGCAGCTCCCTACCGACAGGGGCGGATGAGCAGTTCTTC	CASSSLPTGADEQFF
TRBJ1-4	TRBV28	NA	NA	TGTGCCAGCAGTTCTGGGACACCGGAAAAACTGTTTTTT	CASSSGTPEKLFF
TRBJ1-2	TRBV24-1	TRBD1	once	TGTGCCACCAGTGACTACGGACAGGGGGCTCATGGCTACACCTTC	CATSDYGQGAHGYTF
TRBJ1-3	TRBV7-9	NA	once	TGTGCCAGCAGCTTAAAGGTGGACTCTGGAAACACCATATATTTT	CASSLKVDSGNTIYF
TRBJ1-1	TRBV7-9	TRBD1	NA	TGTGCCAGCAGCTACCCTCCGGGACAGGTCACTGAAGCTTTCTTT	CASSYPPGQVTEAFF
TRBJ1-1	TRBV2	NA	NA	TGTGCCAGCAGTGAAGGTCGGATCGAAGCTTTCTTT	CASSEGRIEAFF
TRBJ2-5	TRBV19	NA	NA	TGTGCCAGTAGTATATCGGGCACACAAGAGACCCAGTACTTC	CASSISGTQETQYF
TRBJ1-2	TRBV19	NA	NA	TGTGCCAGTAGTATAGCCCAGGGTGATGGCTACACCTTC	CASSIAQGDGYTF
TRBJ2-3	TRBV7-2	TRBD1	once	TGTGCCAGCAGCTTATATTGGGCGGGACAGGGGAGCACAGATACGCAGTATTTT	CASSLYWAGQGSTDTQYF